The rows below give T cell receptor beta chains drawn from one sample of a study of OX40 agonist ivuxolimab in advanced cancers. The assay was immunoSEQ multiplex PCR, and TCRdb's table has in-frame clones only and misses some. The sample consists of under 85,000 clones, roughly 84% of them appearing once. The specimen comprised CD4+ or CD8+ T cells sorted from blood, sampled in a trial of the OX40 agonist ivuxolimab. The receptors derive from an adult with an advanced solid tumor such as melanoma, head and neck, liver or kidney cancer. CDR3s include the opening cysteine and the closing phenylalanine or tryptophan. A D gene is named only where the DNA matches it firmly. Clone size is stated in some rows and not others, as once, few, many or a class when expanded.

d_call	v_call	j_call	clone_size	cdr3_aa	cdr3_nt
-	TRBV7-2	TRBJ1-2	-	CASSSNWETNYGYTF	TGTGCCAGCAGCTCAAATTGGGAAACTAACTATGGCTACACCTTC
-	TRBV7-9	TRBJ2-7	-	CASSFGSGAEQYF	TGTGCCAGCAGCTTTGGTTCAGGGGCCGAGCAGTACTTC
TRBD1	TRBV5-1	TRBJ2-2	-	CASSMDRATGELFF	TGCGCCAGCAGCATGGACAGGGCCACCGGGGAGCTGTTTTTT
TRBD2	TRBV27	TRBJ2-1	-	CASSFSGRVQEEQFF	TGTGCCAGCAGTTTCAGCGGGAGGGTCCAGGAGGAGCAGTTCTTC
TRBD2	TRBV19	TRBJ2-7	-	CASSLSGSPSYEQYF	TGTGCCAGTAGTTTAAGCGGGAGTCCGTCCTACGAGCAGTACTTC
-	TRBV5-1	TRBJ2-5	-	CASSLVGGALGETQYF	TGCGCCAGCAGCTTGGTTGGGGGGGCGCTCGGGGAGACCCAGTACTTC
TRBD1	TRBV5-1	TRBJ2-7	-	CASSLDRGAYEQYF	TGCGCCAGCAGCTTGGACAGGGGGGCCTACGAGCAGTACTTC
-	TRBV10-3	TRBJ1-5	few	CAPRVGQPQHF	TGTGCCCCAAGGGTGGGTCAGCCCCAGCATTTT
TRBD2	TRBV27	TRBJ2-1	once	CASLTGTSGNHEQFF	TGTGCCAGCCTTACCGGGACTAGCGGGAATCATGAGCAGTTCTTC
-	TRBV6-4	TRBJ2-7	-	CASSPSPYEQYF	TGTGCCAGCAGCCCCAGCCCCTACGAGCAGTACTTC
-	TRBV18	TRBJ1-5	-	CASSPAQGLPQHF	TGTGCCAGCTCACCCGCGCAGGGGTTGCCCCAGCATTTT
TRBD1	TRBV6-6	TRBJ2-7	-	CASSSRTGTPYEQYF	TGTGCCAGCAGTTCAAGGACAGGGACCCCCTACGAGCAGTACTTC
-	TRBV18	TRBJ2-2	-	CASSPLGPTGELFF	TGTGCCAGCTCACCTTTGGGCCCGACCGGGGAGCTGTTTTTT
TRBD2	TRBV11-3	TRBJ2-1	-	CASSLLAGAPIEQFF	TGTGCCAGCAGCTTACTAGCGGGAGCCCCCATTGAGCAGTTCTTC